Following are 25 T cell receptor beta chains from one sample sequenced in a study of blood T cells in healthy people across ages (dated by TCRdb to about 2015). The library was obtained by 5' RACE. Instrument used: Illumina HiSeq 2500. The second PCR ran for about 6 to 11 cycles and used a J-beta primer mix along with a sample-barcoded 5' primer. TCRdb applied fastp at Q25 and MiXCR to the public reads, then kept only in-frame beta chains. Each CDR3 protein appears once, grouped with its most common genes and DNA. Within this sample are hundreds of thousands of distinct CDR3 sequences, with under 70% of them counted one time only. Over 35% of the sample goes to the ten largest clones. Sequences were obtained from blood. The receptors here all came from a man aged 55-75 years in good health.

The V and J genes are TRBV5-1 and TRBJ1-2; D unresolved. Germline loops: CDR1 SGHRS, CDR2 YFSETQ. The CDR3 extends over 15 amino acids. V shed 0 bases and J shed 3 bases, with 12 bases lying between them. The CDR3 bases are TGCGCCAGCAGCTTGGCCAGGCAGGATGACTATGGCTACACCTTC. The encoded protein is CASSLARQDDYGYTF.

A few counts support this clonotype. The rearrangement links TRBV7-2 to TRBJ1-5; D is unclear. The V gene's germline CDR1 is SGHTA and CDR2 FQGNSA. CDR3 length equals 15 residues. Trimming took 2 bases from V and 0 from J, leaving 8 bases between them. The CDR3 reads CASSLMADSNQPQHF. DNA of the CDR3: TGTGCCAGCAGCTTAATGGCGGATAGCAATCAGCCCCAGCATTTT.

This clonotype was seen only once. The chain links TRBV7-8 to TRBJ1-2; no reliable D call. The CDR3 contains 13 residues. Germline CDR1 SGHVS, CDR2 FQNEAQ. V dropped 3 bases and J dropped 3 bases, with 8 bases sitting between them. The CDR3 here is CASSLKIDYGYTF. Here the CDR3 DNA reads TGTGCCAGCAGCTTGAAAATCGACTATGGCTACACCTTC. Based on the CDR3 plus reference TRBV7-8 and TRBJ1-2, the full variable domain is GAGVSQSPRYKVAKRGQDVALRCDPISGHVSLFWYQQALGQGPEFLTYFQNEAQLDKSGLPSDRFFAERPEGSVSTLKIQRTQQEDSAVYLCASSLKIDYGYTFGSGTRLTVV.

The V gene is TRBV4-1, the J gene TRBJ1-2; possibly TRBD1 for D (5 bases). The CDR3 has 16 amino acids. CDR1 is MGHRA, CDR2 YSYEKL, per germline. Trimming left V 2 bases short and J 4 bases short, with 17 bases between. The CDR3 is CASSQPPGGTVYGYTF. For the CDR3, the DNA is TGCGCCAGCAGCCAACCGCCCGGGGGTACTGTCTATGGCTACACCTTC.

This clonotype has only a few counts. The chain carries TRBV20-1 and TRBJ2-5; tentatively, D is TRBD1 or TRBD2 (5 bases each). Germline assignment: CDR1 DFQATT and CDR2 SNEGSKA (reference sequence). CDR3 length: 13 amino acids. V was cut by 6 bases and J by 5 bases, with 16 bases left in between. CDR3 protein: CSAPNRRDETQYF. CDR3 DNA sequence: TGCAGTGCCCCTAATCGTAGGGACGAGACCCAGTACTTC.

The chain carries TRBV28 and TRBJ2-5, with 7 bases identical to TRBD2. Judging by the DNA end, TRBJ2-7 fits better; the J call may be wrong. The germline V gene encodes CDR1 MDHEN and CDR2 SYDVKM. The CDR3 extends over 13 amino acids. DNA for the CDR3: TGTGCCAGCACTCTCCCGGGGAGGGTCGAGCAGTACTTC. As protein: CASTLPGRVEQYF.

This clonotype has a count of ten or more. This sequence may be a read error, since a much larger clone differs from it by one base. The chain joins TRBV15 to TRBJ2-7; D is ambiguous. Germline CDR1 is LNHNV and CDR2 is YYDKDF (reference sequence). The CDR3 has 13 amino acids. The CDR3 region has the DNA TGTGCCACCAGCAGAGATCCTGCCTATGAGCAGTACTTC. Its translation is CATSRDPAYEQYF.

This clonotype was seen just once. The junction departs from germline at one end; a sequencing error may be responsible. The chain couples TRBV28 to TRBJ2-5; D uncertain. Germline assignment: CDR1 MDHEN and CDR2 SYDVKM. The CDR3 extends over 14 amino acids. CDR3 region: CASSLSLPQETQYF. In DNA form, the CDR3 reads TGCGCCAGCAGTTTATCCTTACCCCAAGAGACCCAGTACTTC.

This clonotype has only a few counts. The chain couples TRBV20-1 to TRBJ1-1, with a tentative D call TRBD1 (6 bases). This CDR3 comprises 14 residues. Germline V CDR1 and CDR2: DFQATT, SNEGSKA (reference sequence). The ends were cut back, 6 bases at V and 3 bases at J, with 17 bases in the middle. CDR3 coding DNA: TGCAGTGCGCGTGCGGGGGGCGCGGACACTGAAGCTTTCTTT. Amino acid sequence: CSARAGGADTEAFF.

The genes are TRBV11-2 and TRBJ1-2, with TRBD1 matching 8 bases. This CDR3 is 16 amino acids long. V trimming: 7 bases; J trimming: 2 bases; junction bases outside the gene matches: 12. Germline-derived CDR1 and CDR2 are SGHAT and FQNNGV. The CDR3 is CASTPGAGGPNYGYTF. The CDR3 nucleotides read TGTGCCAGCACCCCTGGGGCAGGGGGCCCCAACTATGGCTACACCTTC.

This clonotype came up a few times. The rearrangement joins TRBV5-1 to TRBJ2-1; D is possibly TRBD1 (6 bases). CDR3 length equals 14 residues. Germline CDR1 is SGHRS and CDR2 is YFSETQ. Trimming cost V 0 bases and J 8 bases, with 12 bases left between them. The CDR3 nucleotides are TGCGCCAGCAGCTTGGGGGCAGGGGTGGATGAGCAGTTCTTC. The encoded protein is CASSLGAGVDEQFF.

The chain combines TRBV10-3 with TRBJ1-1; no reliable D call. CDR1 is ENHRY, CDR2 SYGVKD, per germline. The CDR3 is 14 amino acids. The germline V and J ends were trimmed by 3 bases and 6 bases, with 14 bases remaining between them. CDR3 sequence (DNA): TGTGCCATCAGTGATAGCCGGGATGGGTCTGAAGCTTTCTTT. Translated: CAISDSRDGSEAFF.

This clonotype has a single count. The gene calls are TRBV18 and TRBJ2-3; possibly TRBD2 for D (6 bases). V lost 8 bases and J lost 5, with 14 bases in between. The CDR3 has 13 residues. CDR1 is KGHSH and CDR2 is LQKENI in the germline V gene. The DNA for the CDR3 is TGTGCCAGCGAGGGCCTCGGGGGAGATACGCAGTATTTT. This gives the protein CASEGLGGDTQYF.

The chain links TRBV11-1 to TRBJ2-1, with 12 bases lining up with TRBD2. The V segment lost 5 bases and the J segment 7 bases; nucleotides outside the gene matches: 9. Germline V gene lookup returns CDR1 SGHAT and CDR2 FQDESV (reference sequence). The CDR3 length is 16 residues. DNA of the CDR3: TGTGCCAGCAGCACGTCTAGCGGGGGGGCGTGGAATGAGCAGTTCTTC. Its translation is CASSTSSGGAWNEQFF.

Here the CDR3 reads CASRRRANTQETQYF. For the CDR3, the DNA is TGTGCCAGCAGAAGAAGGGCTAACACCCAAGAGACCCAGTACTTC. The chain couples TRBV2 to TRBJ2-5; no clear D gene. The CDR3 extends over 15 amino acids. Trimming stripped 6 bases from V and 1 base from J, with 15 bases between. Germline CDR1 SNHLY, CDR2 FYNNEI.

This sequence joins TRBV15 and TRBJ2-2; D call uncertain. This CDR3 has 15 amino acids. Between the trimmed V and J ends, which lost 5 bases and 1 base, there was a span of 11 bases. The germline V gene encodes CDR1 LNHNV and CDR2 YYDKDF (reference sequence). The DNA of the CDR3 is TGTGCCACCAGCCCGTGGACGGTGAACACCGGGGAGCTGTTTTTT. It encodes CATSPWTVNTGELFF.

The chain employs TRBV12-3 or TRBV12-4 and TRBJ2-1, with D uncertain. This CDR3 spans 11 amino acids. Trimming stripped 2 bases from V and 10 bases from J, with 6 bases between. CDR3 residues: CASSLMDEQFF. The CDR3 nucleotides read TGTGCCAGCAGTTTAATGGACGAGCAGTTCTTC.

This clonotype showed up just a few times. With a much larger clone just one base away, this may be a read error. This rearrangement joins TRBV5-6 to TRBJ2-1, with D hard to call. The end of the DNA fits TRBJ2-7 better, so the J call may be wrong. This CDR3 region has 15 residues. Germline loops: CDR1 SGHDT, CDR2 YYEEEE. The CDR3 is CASSLGRLPYNEQYF. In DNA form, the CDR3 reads TGTGCCAGCAGCTTGGGACGGTTACCCTACAATGAGCAGTACTTC.

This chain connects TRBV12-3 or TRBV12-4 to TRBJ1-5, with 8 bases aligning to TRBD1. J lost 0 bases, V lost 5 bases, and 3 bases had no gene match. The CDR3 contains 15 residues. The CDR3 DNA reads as TGTGCCAGCAGTACCGGACAGGGTAGCAATCAGCCCCAGCATTTT. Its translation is CASSTGQGSNQPQHF.

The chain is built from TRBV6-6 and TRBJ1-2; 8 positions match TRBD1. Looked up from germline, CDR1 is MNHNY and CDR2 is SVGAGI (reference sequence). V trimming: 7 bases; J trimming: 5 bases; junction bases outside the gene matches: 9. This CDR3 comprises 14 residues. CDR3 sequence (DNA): TGTGCCAGCATCTTAAACAGACAGGGGTATGGCTACACCTTC. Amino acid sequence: CASILNRQGYGYTF.

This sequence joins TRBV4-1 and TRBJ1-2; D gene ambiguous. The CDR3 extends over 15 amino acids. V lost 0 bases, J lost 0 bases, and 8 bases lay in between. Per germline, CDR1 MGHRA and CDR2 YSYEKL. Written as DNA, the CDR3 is TGCGCCAGCAGCCAAGAGGTTTCCGCTAACTATGGCTACACCTTC. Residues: CASSQEVSANYGYTF.

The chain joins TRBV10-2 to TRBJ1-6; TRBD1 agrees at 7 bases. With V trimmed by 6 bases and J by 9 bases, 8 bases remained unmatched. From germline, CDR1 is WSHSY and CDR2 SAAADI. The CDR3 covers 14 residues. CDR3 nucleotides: TGCGCCAGCAGACCGTCGACAGGGAGTTCACCCCTCCACTTT. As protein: CASRPSTGSSPLHF.

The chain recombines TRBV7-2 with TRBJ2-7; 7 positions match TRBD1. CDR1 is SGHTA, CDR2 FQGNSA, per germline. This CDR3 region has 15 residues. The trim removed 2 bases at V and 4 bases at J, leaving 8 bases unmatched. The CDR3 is CASSLLPGQHYEQYF. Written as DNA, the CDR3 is TGTGCCAGCAGCTTACTACCGGGACAGCATTACGAGCAGTACTTC.

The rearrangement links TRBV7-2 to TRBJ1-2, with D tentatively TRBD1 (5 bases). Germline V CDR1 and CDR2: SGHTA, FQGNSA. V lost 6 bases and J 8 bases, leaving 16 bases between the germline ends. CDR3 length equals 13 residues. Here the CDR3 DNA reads TGTGCCAGCAGGTCCGGTGGAGGGGCCGGCTACACCTTC. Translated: CASRSGGGAGYTF.

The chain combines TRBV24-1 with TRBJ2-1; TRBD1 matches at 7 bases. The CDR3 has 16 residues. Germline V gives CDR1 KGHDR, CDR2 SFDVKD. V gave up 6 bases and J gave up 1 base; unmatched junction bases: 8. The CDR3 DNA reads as TGTGCCACCAGTTCCGGACAGGTTGGGTCCTACAATGAGCAGTTCTTC. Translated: CATSSGQVGSYNEQFF.